A selection of T cell receptor beta chains follows, all from one sample in a study of cytomegalovirus exposure and HLA in healthy donors. Here immunoSEQ multiplex PCR was the method, and the copy in TCRdb shows in-frame clones only, minus some. Altogether roughly 150,000 clones are present, 70% being singletons, with the ten largest covering roughly 1.9%. The sequencing sample was made of PBMCs. These receptors were taken from a woman aged 55 to 70 in good health and CMV-seropositive. Each CDR3 is given with its conserved first and last residue. The D gene is left open where the match is weak. Only some rows state a clone size, as once, few, many or a class for expanded clones.

D gene	V gene	clone size	J gene	CDR3 protein	CDR3 DNA
TRBD1	TRBV5-1	few	TRBJ1-1	CASSRFGTGDEAFF	TGCGCCAGCAGCCGATTTGGGACAGGGGATGAAGCTTTCTTT
TRBD1	TRBV28	once	TRBJ2-7	CASSTWTGGAEQYF	TGTGCCAGCAGTACTTGGACAGGGGGCGCCGAGCAGTACTTC
.	TRBV7-9	.	TRBJ1-1	CASSLGQMNTEAFF	TGTGCCAGCAGCTTAGGACAGATGAACACTGAAGCTTTCTTT
.	TRBV30	.	TRBJ2-1	CAWGEGYNEQFF	TGTGCCTGGGGAGAGGGCTACAATGAGCAGTTCTTC
TRBD2	TRBV5-1	.	TRBJ2-1	CASSPLSSGSSYNEQFF	TGCGCCAGCAGCCCACTTTCTAGCGGGAGCTCCTACAATGAGCAGTTCTTC
TRBD2	TRBV19	.	TRBJ2-1	CASSIGGTSGSMVF	TGTGCCAGTAGTATAGGGGGGACTAGCGGGAGTATGGTCTTC
TRBD1	TRBV7-3	.	TRBJ2-7	CASSPTGGHYEQYF	TGTGCCAGCAGCCCGACAGGGGGGCACTACGAGCAGTACTTC
TRBD2	TRBV2	.	TRBJ2-7	CASRASGGTYEQYF	TGTGCCAGCAGGGCTAGCGGGGGGACCTACGAGCAGTACTTC
.	TRBV15	few	TRBJ1-5	CATSIDSADQPQHF	TGTGCCACCAGCATTGACTCAGCGGATCAGCCCCAGCATTTT
.	TRBV19	.	TRBJ1-5	CASSFGGSQPQHF	TGTGCCAGTAGTTTCGGGGGGAGTCAGCCCCAGCATTTT
.	TRBV9	.	TRBJ1-1	CASSPSGRNTEAFF	TGTGCCAGCAGCCCCTCAGGTAGGAACACTGAAGCTTTCTTT
.	TRBV14	few	TRBJ2-5	CASSQVELGATQYF	TGTGCCAGCAGCCAAGTGGAACTAGGAGCGACCCAGTACTTC
TRBD1	TRBV19	.	TRBJ1-1	CASSTGQINTEAFF	TGTGCCAGTAGTACGGGACAGATTAACACTGAAGCTTTCTTT
.	TRBV28	.	TRBJ2-1	CASSSSVSYNEQFF	TGTGCCAGCAGTTCCAGCGTCTCCTACAATGAGCAGTTCTTC
.	TRBV5-1	.	TRBJ2-3	CASSPWTSTDTQYF	TGCGCCAGCAGCCCATGGACTAGCACAGATACGCAGTATTTT
.	TRBV30	few	TRBJ2-7	CAWSRGLLVYEQYF	TGTGCCTGGAGCCGTGGACTTTTAGTCTACGAGCAGTACTTC
TRBD1	TRBV4-1	few	TRBJ1-2	CASSHTTGDWGYTF	TGCGCCAGCAGCCATACCACAGGGGATTGGGGCTACACCTTC
TRBD1	TRBV27	few	TRBJ1-1	CASSPGTGWDTEAFF	TGTGCCAGCAGTCCCGGGACAGGGTGGGACACTGAAGCTTTCTTT
TRBD1	TRBV2	.	TRBJ2-7	CASSTGTGNEQYF	TGTGCCAGCAGTACCGGGACAGGCAACGAGCAGTACTTC
TRBD1	TRBV6-5	few	TRBJ1-1	CASSRGQPNTEAFF	TGTGCCAGCAGCCGGGGACAGCCCAACACTGAAGCTTTCTTT
TRBD1	TRBV11-2	.	TRBJ2-7	CASSLQGASIGSYEQYF	TGTGCCAGCAGCTTACAGGGGGCTAGTATAGGGTCCTACGAGCAGTACTTC
TRBD1	TRBV18	.	TRBJ1-1	CASSPRGTGVMNTEAFF	TGTGCCAGCTCACCACGGGGGACAGGGGTCATGAACACTGAAGCTTTCTTT
TRBD1	TRBV10-3	.	TRBJ2-3	CAISEFNRGDTQYF	TGTGCCATCAGTGAATTCAACAGGGGAGATACGCAGTATTTT
.	TRBV9	.	TRBJ2-5	CASSVAATETQYF	TGTGCCAGCAGCGTGGCGGCTACAGAGACCCAGTACTTC
.	TRBV9	.	TRBJ2-1	CASSVEQGRSNEQFF	TGTGCCAGCAGCGTAGAACAGGGCAGGAGCAATGAGCAGTTCTTC
TRBD2	TRBV19	.	TRBJ2-1	CASSPVVAGNHNEQFF	TGTGCCAGTAGCCCCGTAGTAGCGGGAAACCACAATGAGCAGTTCTTC
.	TRBV14	.	TRBJ2-3	CASSQALGLHF	TGTGCCAGCAGCCAAGCCTTGGGACTCCACTTC
.	TRBV28	.	TRBJ2-7	CASSLFAGVTRSYEQYF	TGTGCCAGCAGTTTATTTGCCGGTGTGACTCGCTCCTACGAGCAGTACTTC
.	TRBV7-9	.	TRBJ1-1	CASSSTVMNTEAFF	TGTGCCAGCAGCTCGACAGTCATGAACACTGAAGCTTTCTTT
.	TRBV6-5	.	TRBJ2-7	CASSYSRGYEQYF	TGTGCCAGCAGTTACTCCCGAGGCTACGAGCAGTACTTC
.	TRBV29-1	.	TRBJ1-2	CSVSPTGDLYGYTF	TGCAGCGTGTCCCCGACGGGGGATCTCTATGGCTACACCTTC
TRBD1	TRBV6-1	few	TRBJ1-2	CASSFDRDYGYTF	TGTGCCAGCAGCTTCGACAGGGACTATGGCTACACCTTC
.	TRBV2	few	TRBJ1-5	CASSETGLNQPQHF	TGTGCCAGCAGTGAGACAGGACTCAATCAGCCCCAGCATTTT
TRBD1	TRBV5-1	.	TRBJ1-1	CASSLGQGEAFF	TGCGCCAGCAGCTTGGGACAGGGTGAAGCTTTCTTT
TRBD2	TRBV10-3	.	TRBJ2-3	CAISESASGRTDTQYF	TGTGCCATCAGTGAGTCGGCCAGCGGGAGAACAGATACGCAGTATTTT
.	TRBV7-9	.	TRBJ1-6	CASSRPGNSPLHF	TGTGCCAGCAGCCGACCCGGGAATTCACCCCTCCACTTT
.	TRBV6-5	.	TRBJ2-7	CASRPDSGDYEQYF	TGTGCCAGCAGGCCGGACTCCGGAGACTACGAGCAGTACTTC
TRBD1	TRBV19	.	TRBJ2-7	CASSGLGQGANEQYF	TGTGCCAGTAGTGGATTGGGACAGGGGGCGAACGAGCAGTACTTC
.	TRBV11-2	.	TRBJ2-7	CASSPTSSYEQYF	TGTGCCAGCAGCCCGACTTCCTCCTACGAGCAGTACTTC
.	TRBV6-1	many	TRBJ2-4	CASSERGRTSLAKNIQYF	TGTGCCAGCAGTGAAAGAGGCAGAACCTCACTAGCCAAAAACATTCAGTACTTC
.	TRBV6-5	once	TRBJ1-2	CASRRTGVGGYTF	TGTGCCAGCAGGAGGACCGGGGTGGGTGGCTACACCTTC
.	TRBV6-1	few	TRBJ1-5	CASSEGRGHPGNQPQHF	TGTGCCAGCAGTGAAGGTAGAGGGCACCCTGGTAATCAGCCCCAGCATTTT
.	TRBV5-4	.	TRBJ2-7	CASRQQVDPLYEQYF	TGTGCCAGCAGACAACAGGTGGACCCGCTTTACGAGCAGTACTTC
TRBD1	TRBV7-2	.	TRBJ2-5	CASSFGAGTGVETQYF	TGTGCCAGCAGCTTCGGGGCCGGGACAGGGGTAGAGACCCAGTACTTC
.	TRBV7-8	.	TRBJ1-3	CASSLGTTGNTIYF	TGTGCCAGCAGCTTAGGGACAACTGGAAACACCATATATTTT
.	TRBV6-5	few	TRBJ2-7	CASQRDYEQYF	TGTGCATCGCAACGGGACTACGAGCAGTACTTC
TRBD1	TRBV28	.	TRBJ2-7	CASRGTGQSYEQYF	TGTGCCAGCAGAGGGACAGGGCAATCCTACGAGCAGTACTTC
TRBD2	TRBV11-2	.	TRBJ2-1	CASSLEPSGRSEQFF	TGTGCCAGCAGCTTAGAACCTAGCGGGAGAAGTGAGCAGTTCTTC
.	TRBV28	.	TRBJ1-1	CASSNLVMNTEAFF	TGTGCCAGCAGTAACCTAGTTATGAACACTGAAGCTTTCTTT
.	TRBV10-1	.	TRBJ1-4	CASSRTTNEKLFF	TGCGCCAGCAGTCGTACAACTAATGAAAAACTGTTTTTT
TRBD1	TRBV28	.	TRBJ2-7	CASTQGGTVYEQYF	TGTGCCAGCACCCAAGGTGGGACAGTCTACGAGCAGTACTTC
TRBD1	TRBV9	.	TRBJ2-3	CASSEAGGTDTQYF	TGTGCCAGCAGTGAGGCAGGGGGTACAGATACGCAGTATTTT
.	TRBV6-1	.	TRBJ1-1	CASGSREGTEAFF	TGTGCCAGCGGGAGTCGTGAGGGAACTGAAGCTTTCTTT
TRBD1	TRBV19	few	TRBJ1-1	CASSVLTTGAAFF	TGTGCCAGTAGTGTACTAACTACAGGGGCAGCTTTCTTT
TRBD1	TRBV4-2	.	TRBJ1-1	CASSRNPGQGRMNTEAFF	TGTGCCAGCAGCCGAAACCCGGGACAGGGTCGGATGAACACTGAAGCTTTCTTT
.	TRBV27	few	TRBJ1-5	CASSPGQIYQPQHF	TGTGCCAGCAGTCCAGGACAGATATATCAGCCCCAGCATTTT
TRBD1	TRBV2	few	TRBJ1-1	CASSLGQVNTEAFF	TGTGCCAGCAGCCTTGGACAGGTGAACACTGAAGCTTTCTTT